What follows are 12 T cell receptor beta chains derived from one specimen sequenced in a study of blood T cells in healthy people across ages. The second PCR ran roughly 7 to 11 cycles with a sample-barcoded 5' primer and J-beta primers. TCRdb re-called the 5' RACE reads through MiXCR, storing one row per CDR3 protein. The sample records more than 900,000 distinct CDR3 sequences, roughly a quarter being singletons. The data were also submitted as part of a second study, on T cells of mothers and their children.

Sequenced: blood. The receptors were gathered from a girl aged 2 to 10 in good health.

This clonotype was seen a few times. This chain connects TRBV7-6 to TRBJ1-4, with D perhaps matching TRBD1 (6 bases). This CDR3 is built from 14 residues. Trimming shortened V by 5 bases and J by 13 bases, and 20 bases separated the two germline ends. Germline V gene data show CDR1 as SGHVS and CDR2 as FNYEAQ. The CDR3 loop is CASSPNIRGEGLFF. Here the CDR3 DNA reads TGTGCCAGCAGCCCCAACATCAGGGGCGAGGGACTGTTTTTT.

This clonotype was picked up a small number of times. The chain couples TRBV7-3 to TRBJ2-2, with 8 nucleotides matching TRBD2. The CDR3 has 16 amino acids. From germline, CDR1 is SGHTA and CDR2 FQGTGA. Trimming removed 0 bases from V and 2 bases from J; junction bases left unmatched: 2. The CDR3 DNA follows: TGTGCCAGCAGCTTAACTAGCGGGGCTAACACCGGGGAGCTGTTTTTT. This translates into CASSLTSGANTGELFF.

This clonotype was seen more than once but under ten times. CDR3 coding DNA: TGCAGCGTTGGGGGACTTAGGGAAGAGACCCAGTACTTC. Translating it yields CSVGGLREETQYF. The rearrangement uses TRBV29-1 and TRBJ2-5; TRBD2 is a possible D gene (6 bases). Germline CDR1 SQVTM, CDR2 ANQGSEA. The CDR3 covers 13 residues. V was pared by 4 bases and J by 3 bases, with 12 bases between.

This clonotype came up a few times. The CDR3 DNA is TGCAGCTCATGGGGGGACTACAATGAGCAGTTCTTC. It yields the protein CSSWGDYNEQFF. The rearrangement uses TRBV29-1 and TRBJ2-1; tentative D call: TRBD2 (6 bases). Germline CDR1 SQVTM, CDR2 ANQGSEA. The CDR3 has 12 amino acids. V lost 8 bases to trimming and J lost 3 bases, with 11 bases between them.

This clonotype came up a few times. The rearrangement joins TRBV28 to TRBJ2-2, with D perhaps matching TRBD2 (6 bases). Trimming shortened V by 6 bases and J by 2 bases, and 10 bases separated the two germline ends. The CDR3 length is 14 residues. CDR1 and CDR2 from the germline V gene are MDHEN and SYDVKM. The CDR3 coding sequence is TGTGCCAGCAGAGAGGGACTCAACACCGGGGAGCTGTTTTTT. This gives the protein CASREGLNTGELFF.

This clonotype was observed a handful of times. The rearrangement links TRBV7-9 to TRBJ2-1; 10 nucleotides agree with TRBD2. The J call may be mistaken, given a closer DNA end match to TRBJ2-7. Germline CDR1 and CDR2: SEHNR and FQNEAQ (reference sequence). The CDR3 length is 16 residues. This chain's CDR3 is CASSAVMGTSAGEQYF. CDR3 in DNA: TGTGCCAGCAGCGCGGTGATGGGGACTAGCGCCGGCGAGCAGTACTTC.

This chain joins TRBV27 and TRBJ2-2; no clear D gene. V shed 3 bases and J shed 3 bases, with 5 bases lying between them. The CDR3 extends over 13 amino acids. Germline V gene sequence: CDR1 MNHEY, CDR2 SMNVEV (reference sequence). The CDR3 bases are TGTGCCAGCAGTTTTATTGACACCGGGGAGCTGTTTTTT. Its translation: CASSFIDTGELFF.

This clonotype appeared a single time. One end of the junction does not line up with germline, which may come from a read error. The chain joins TRBV29-1 to TRBJ1-1; D remains ambiguous. Germline V gives CDR1 SQVTM, CDR2 ANQGSEA. This CDR3 comprises 14 residues. The CDR3 region is CSVEEWSQWTEAFF. The DNA for the CDR3 is TGCAGTGTTGAAGAATGGAGTCAGTGGACTGAAGCTTTCTTT.

This sequence joins TRBV11-2 and TRBJ2-2; D tentatively reads TRBD1 or TRBD2 (5 bases each). The V gene's germline CDR1 is SGHAT and CDR2 FQNNGV. The V gene lost 1 base and the J gene lost 0 bases, with 24 bases spanning the gap. The CDR3 totals 21 residues. The DNA of the CDR3 is TGTGCCAGCAGCTTAGTGGGTACGTTGACAGAAGACTACCCGAACACCGGGGAGCTGTTTTTT. This encodes CASSLVGTLTEDYPNTGELFF.

V and J are TRBV7-9 and TRBJ2-4, with TRBD1 identical over 7 bases. This CDR3 is built from 15 residues. Germline V lookup: CDR1 SEHNR, CDR2 FQNEAQ (reference sequence). V was clipped by 5 bases and J by 7 bases; unmatched bases: 11. The CDR3 here is CASSAALDRRNIQYF. The CDR3 DNA is TGTGCCAGCAGCGCTGCCCTGGACAGGAGGAACATTCAGTACTTC. The whole variable domain, filled in from reference TRBV7-9 and TRBJ2-4, reads DTGVSQNPRHKITKRGQNVTFRCDPISEHNRLYWYRQTLGQGPEFLTYFQNEAQLEKSRLLSDRFSAERPKGSFSTLEIQRTEQGDSAMYLCASSAALDRRNIQYFGAGTRLSVL.

This clonotype was observed a handful of times. Because the CDR3 is missing its conserved closing phenylalanine or tryptophan, this is likely a read error. The chain couples TRBV24-1 to TRBJ2-7, with D possibly called TRBD1 or TRBD2 (7 bases each). The J call could be wrong; TRBJ2-5 is a better fit for the DNA end. The CDR3 spans 16 residues. Germline assignment: CDR1 KGHDR and CDR2 SFDVKD. The CDR3 nucleotides are TGTGCCACCAGTGATCCCCGACAGGGAGGGGTGGAGACCCAGTACTCC. Translating it yields CATSDPRQGGVETQYS.

This clonotype was counted a few times. This sequence joins TRBV9 and TRBJ1-6; 9 bases map to TRBD1. Germline lookup yields CDR1 SGDLS and CDR2 YYNGEE. This CDR3 has 14 residues. V trimming: 3 bases; J trimming: 10 bases; junction bases outside the gene matches: 5. The CDR3 loop is CASSATGGLSPLHF. In DNA, the CDR3 is TGTGCCAGCAGCGCGACAGGGGGACTGTCACCCCTCCACTTT.